Shown below are 18 T cell receptor beta chains from a single sample sequenced in a study of neurological immune-mediated disorders. MiXCR was run by TCRdb on the 5' RACE reads, yielding one entry per CDR3 protein. The sample yields over 55,000 distinct CDR3 sequences, approximately 10% seen once. Described time point: longitudinal time-point 1 (baseline). The source material was PBMCs. Source of these receptors: a young man in good health.

The sample holds many counts of this clonotype. The V gene is TRBV5-1, the J gene TRBJ2-1; 9 bases are shared with TRBD2. V dropped 3 bases and J dropped 9; count of bases not matched to a gene: 10. The germline CDR1 and CDR2 sequences are SGHRS and YFSETQ. The CDR3 sequence is 15 residues long. The CDR3 DNA reads TGCGCCAGCAGCTCCACCGGGACTAGCCCTATTGAGCAGTTCTTC. It yields the protein CASSSTGTSPIEQFF. Drawing the rest from reference TRBV5-1 and TRBJ2-1, the complete variable domain is KAGVTQTPRYLIKTRGQQVTLSCSPISGHRSVSWYQQTPGQGLQFLFEYFSETQRNKGNFPGRFSGRQFSNSRSEMNVSTLELGDSALYLCASSSTGTSPIEQFFGPGTRLTVL.

The chain employs TRBV6-5 and TRBJ1-5; no definite D call. V lost 2 bases to trimming and J lost 1 base, with 12 bases between them. The CDR3 contains 16 residues. CDR1 MNHEY and CDR2 SVGAGI come from the germline V gene. The chain's CDR3 is CASSYSGVGSNQPQHF. The CDR3 DNA sequence: TGTGCCAGCAGTTACAGCGGGGTGGGGAGCAATCAGCCCCAGCATTTT.

This clonotype was observed many times. The chain joins TRBV19 to TRBJ2-6; D might be TRBD2 (5 bases). This CDR3 is 16 amino acids long. Germline assignment: CDR1 LNHDA and CDR2 SQIVND (reference sequence). Trimming cost V 4 bases and J 1 base, with 11 bases left between them. The CDR3 nucleotides are TGTGCCAGTAGTAGGGAGACGAATTCTGGGGCCAACGTCCTGACTTTC. Translated: CASSRETNSGANVLTF.

This clonotype was seen at least ten times. The gene calls are TRBV5-1 and TRBJ2-3; 9 bases line up with TRBD2. This CDR3 has 14 amino acids. Germline CDR1 is SGHRS and CDR2 is YFSETQ. Losses at the gene ends were 5 bases for V and 2 bases for J; bases not matched to a gene: 3. CDR3 loop: CASRTSGTTDTQYF. For the CDR3, the DNA is TGCGCCAGCAGGACTAGCGGAACCACAGATACGCAGTATTTT.

This clonotype was counted many times. The chain employs TRBV5-5 and TRBJ1-5, with D perhaps TRBD1 (6 bases). The CDR3 contains 16 residues. V dropped 4 bases and J dropped 3 bases, with 17 bases sitting between them. Germline V gene data show CDR1 as SGHKS and CDR2 as YYEKEE (reference sequence). CDR3 protein: CASSPAPGANNQPQHF. CDR3 nucleotides: TGTGCCAGCAGCCCCGCTCCGGGGGCTAACAATCAGCCCCAGCATTTT.

The chain uses TRBV5-4 and TRBJ2-5; 8 bases are shared with TRBD2. V lost 2 bases to trimming and J lost 4 bases; unmatched junction nucleotides: 7. Germline CDR1 reads SGHNT; CDR2 reads YYREEE (reference sequence). This CDR3 has 15 residues. In DNA, the CDR3 is TGTGCCAGCAGCTTACCAGGACGGGGGGGAGAGACCCAGTACTTC. Its translation: CASSLPGRGGETQYF.

At least ten counts were recorded for this clonotype. This sequence joins TRBV20-1 and TRBJ2-7; 9 bases match TRBD2. Trimming cost V 5 bases and J 2 bases; bases outside gene matches: 4. Looked up from germline, CDR1 is DFQATT and CDR2 is SNEGSKA (reference sequence). CDR3 length equals 13 residues. CDR3 in amino acids: CSAPVAGAYEQYF. The CDR3 DNA reads TGCAGTGCTCCCGTAGCGGGGGCCTACGAGCAGTACTTC.

This clonotype was seen ten or more times. The chain couples TRBV5-1 to TRBJ2-1; 11 bases map to TRBD2. V shed 4 bases and J 6 bases; nucleotides not matched to a gene: 9. This CDR3 contains 16 residues. CDR1 and CDR2 from the germline V gene are SGHRS and YFSETQ. The CDR3 protein is CASSQDGSGRGNEQFF. The DNA for the CDR3 is TGCGCCAGCAGCCAGGACGGTAGCGGGAGGGGCAATGAGCAGTTCTTC.

This clonotype has a count of ten or more. CDR3 DNA sequence: TGCGCCAGCAGCTTGGCCACGGGCGGGACTACCGGAAACACCATATATTTT. This codes for CASSLATGGTTGNTIYF. This chain uses TRBV5-1 with TRBJ1-3, with D possibly being TRBD1 (5 bases). CDR1 is SGHRS and CDR2 is YFSETQ in the germline V gene. V was pared by 0 bases and J by 4 bases, with 17 bases between. CDR3 size: 17 residues.

This clonotype occurred many times. The V call is TRBV5-1, the J call TRBJ1-5, with TRBD1 matching 8 bases. The CDR3 runs to 13 residues. With V trimmed by 4 bases and J by 6 bases, 3 bases remained unmatched. Germline lookup yields CDR1 SGHRS and CDR2 YFSETQ. The CDR3 sequence is CASSIGQGQPQHF. The CDR3 DNA sequence: TGCGCCAGCAGCATCGGACAGGGTCAGCCCCAGCATTTT.

This clonotype was picked up many times. This rearrangement joins TRBV9 to TRBJ2-5; 7 positions match TRBD1. The ends lost 4 bases at V and 7 bases at J; junction bases unmatched: 10. Per germline, CDR1 SGDLS and CDR2 YYNGEE. This CDR3 comprises 14 residues. The CDR3 coding sequence is TGTGCCAGCAGCTTTGACAGGGCCACAGGGACCCAGTACTTC. Its protein is CASSFDRATGTQYF.

The table lists this clonotype with many counts. The rearrangement uses TRBV11-2 and TRBJ2-7; 11 positions match TRBD1. The CDR3 extends over 18 amino acids. Looked up from germline, CDR1 is SGHAT and CDR2 is FQNNGV. V was clipped by 2 bases and J by 3 bases; unmatched bases: 12. The CDR3 loop reads CASSLIRRDRGEVYEQYF. The CDR3, as DNA: TGTGCCAGCAGCTTAATCCGCCGGGACAGGGGGGAGGTCTACGAGCAGTACTTC.

This clonotype was seen ten or more times. The chain links TRBV28 to TRBJ2-4; D may correspond to TRBD1 or TRBD2 (6 bases each). CDR1 and CDR2 (germline): MDHEN, SYDVKM. The CDR3 has 16 residues. V was shortened by 5 bases and J by 7 bases, with 21 bases between the two germline ends. In DNA form, the CDR3 reads TGTGCCAGCAGTCAACAATGGGGGGCGGATGAGAACATTCAGTACTTC. This codes for CASSQQWGADENIQYF.

This clonotype was counted at least ten times. The chain carries TRBV10-3 and TRBJ2-7, with 8 bases aligning to TRBD2. With 4 bases clipped from V and 0 bases from J, the junction kept 2 bases outside the gene matches. This CDR3 has 14 amino acids. Germline V gives CDR1 ENHRY, CDR2 SYGVKD. The CDR3 region is CAISGGTSSYEQYF. CDR3 DNA: TGTGCCATCAGTGGTGGGACTAGCTCCTACGAGCAGTACTTC.

The table lists this clonotype with a few counts. The chain employs TRBV21-1 and TRBJ1-5; the table assigns TRBD1, which was not confirmed against the DNA. TRBV21-1 is annotated as a pseudogene. This CDR3 is 16 amino acids long. CDR3 in DNA: TGTGCCAGCAGCATGGGGGGGAATCGGAGCAATCAGCCCCAGCATTTT. Encoded protein: CASSMGGNRSNQPQHF.

This clonotype appeared a few times. It may be a read error: a sequence one base away is much more abundant. V gene TRBV3-1 combines with J gene TRBJ2-7, with 7 bases fitting TRBD1. CDR3 length: 12 amino acids. The junction had 2 bases not matched to a gene; V was cut back by 4 bases and J by 5 bases. Germline loops: CDR1 LGHDT, CDR2 YNNKEL (reference sequence). The CDR3 protein is CASSPQGNEQYF. The CDR3 nucleotides read TGTGCCAGCAGCCCACAGGGGAACGAGCAGTACTTC.

This clonotype was counted ten times or more. The chain has TRBV15 and TRBJ2-7, with TRBD2 matching over 11 bases. CDR1 and CDR2 from the germline V gene are LNHNV and YYDKDF (reference sequence). This CDR3 contains 14 residues. Trimming took 5 bases from V and 0 from J; bases not matched to a gene: 0. DNA for the CDR3: TGTGCCACCAGCGGACTAGCGGGCTCCTACGAGCAGTACTTC. Translation gives CATSGLAGSYEQYF.

Worth noting for this clonotype: This may be a read error: a much more frequent sequence differs by one nucleotide. The chain is built from TRBV4-2 and TRBJ1-4; D remains ambiguous. The CDR3 has 13 amino acids. Germline lookup yields CDR1 LGHNA and CDR2 YNFKEQ. Written as DNA, the CDR3 is TGTGCCAGCAGCCAAGTGGACCCTGAAAAACTGTATTTT. Its translation: CASSQVDPEKLYF.